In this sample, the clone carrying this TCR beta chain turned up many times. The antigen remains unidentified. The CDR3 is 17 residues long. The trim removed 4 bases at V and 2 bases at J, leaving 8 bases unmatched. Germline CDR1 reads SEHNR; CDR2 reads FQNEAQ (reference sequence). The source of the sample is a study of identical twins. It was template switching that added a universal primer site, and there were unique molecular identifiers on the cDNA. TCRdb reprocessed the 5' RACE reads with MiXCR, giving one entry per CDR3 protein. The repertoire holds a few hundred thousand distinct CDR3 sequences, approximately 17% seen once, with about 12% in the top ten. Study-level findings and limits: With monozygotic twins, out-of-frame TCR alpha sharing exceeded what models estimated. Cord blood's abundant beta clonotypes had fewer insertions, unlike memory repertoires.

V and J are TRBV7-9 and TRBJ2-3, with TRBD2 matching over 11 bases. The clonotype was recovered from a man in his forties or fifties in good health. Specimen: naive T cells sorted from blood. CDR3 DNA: TGTGCCAGCAGCTCCGAACTAGCGGGAGTCGCCACAGATACGCAGTATTTT. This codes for CASSSELAGVATDTQYF.